This TCR beta chain was sequenced in a study of blood T cell repertoires in COVID-19. V trimming: 3 bases; J trimming: 5 bases; junction bases outside the gene matches: 3. Germline V CDR1 and CDR2: SGHRS, YFSETQ. The CDR3 contains 14 residues. Source study methods: Estimates of nucleated cell counts were drawn from the amplification of reference gene primers. Clones were sequenced by immunoSEQ multiplex PCR, and TCRdb holds only the in-frame ones, with some missing. V, J and clone size reflect that table, while D and trimming were determined from the DNA. Found here are tens of thousands of clones, 86% of them singletons; the top ten hold 15% to 20%.

The sequence was collected from a human donor in a cohort sampled during active COVID-19. The J gene is TRBJ2-1, the V gene TRBV5-1; the match to TRBD1 covers 9 bases. Sequencing was done on a sample of peripheral blood. CDR3 residues: CASSSGQGNNEQFF. Here the CDR3 DNA reads TGCGCCAGCAGCTCGGGACAGGGCAACAATGAGCAGTTCTTC.